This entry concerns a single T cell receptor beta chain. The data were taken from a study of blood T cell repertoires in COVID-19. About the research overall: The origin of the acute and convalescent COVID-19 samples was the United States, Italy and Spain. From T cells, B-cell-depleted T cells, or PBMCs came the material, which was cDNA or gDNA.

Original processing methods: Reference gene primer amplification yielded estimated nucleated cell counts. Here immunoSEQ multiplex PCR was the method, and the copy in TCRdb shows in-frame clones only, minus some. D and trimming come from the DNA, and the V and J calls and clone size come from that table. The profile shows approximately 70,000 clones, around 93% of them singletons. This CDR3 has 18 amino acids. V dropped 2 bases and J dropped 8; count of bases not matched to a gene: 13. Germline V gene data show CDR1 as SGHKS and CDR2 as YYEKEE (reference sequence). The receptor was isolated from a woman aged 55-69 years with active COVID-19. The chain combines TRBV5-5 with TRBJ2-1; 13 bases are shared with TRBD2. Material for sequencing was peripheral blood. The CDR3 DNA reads TGTGCCAGCAGCTTCGTGAAACTAGCGGGAGGGCCCTCGGATGAGCAGTTCTTC. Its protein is CASSFVKLAGGPSDEQFF.